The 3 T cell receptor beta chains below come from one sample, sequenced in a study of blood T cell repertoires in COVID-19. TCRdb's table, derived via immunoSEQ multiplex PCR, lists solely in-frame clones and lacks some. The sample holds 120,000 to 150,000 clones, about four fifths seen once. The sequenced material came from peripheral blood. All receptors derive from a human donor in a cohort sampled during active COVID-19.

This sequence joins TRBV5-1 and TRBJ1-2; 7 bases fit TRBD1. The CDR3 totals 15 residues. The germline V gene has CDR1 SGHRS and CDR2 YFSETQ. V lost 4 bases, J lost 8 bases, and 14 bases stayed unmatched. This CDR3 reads CASSLLNTGAKGYTF. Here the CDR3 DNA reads TGCGCCAGCAGCCTCCTTAATACAGGGGCTAAGGGCTACACCTTC.

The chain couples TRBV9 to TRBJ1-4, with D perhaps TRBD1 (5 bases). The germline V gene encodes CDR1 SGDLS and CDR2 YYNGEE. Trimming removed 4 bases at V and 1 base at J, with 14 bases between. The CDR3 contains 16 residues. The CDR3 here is CASSPQVGGTNEKLFF. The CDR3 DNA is TGTGCCAGCAGCCCTCAGGTCGGGGGAACTAATGAAAAACTGTTTTTT.

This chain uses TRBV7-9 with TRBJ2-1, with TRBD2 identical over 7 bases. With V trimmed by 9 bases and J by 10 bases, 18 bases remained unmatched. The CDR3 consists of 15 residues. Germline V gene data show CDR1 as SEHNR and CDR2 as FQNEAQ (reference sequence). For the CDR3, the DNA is TGTGCCAGTTCGGTAGGACTAGTACCCTCCGGGGAGCAGTTCTTC. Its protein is CASSVGLVPSGEQFF.